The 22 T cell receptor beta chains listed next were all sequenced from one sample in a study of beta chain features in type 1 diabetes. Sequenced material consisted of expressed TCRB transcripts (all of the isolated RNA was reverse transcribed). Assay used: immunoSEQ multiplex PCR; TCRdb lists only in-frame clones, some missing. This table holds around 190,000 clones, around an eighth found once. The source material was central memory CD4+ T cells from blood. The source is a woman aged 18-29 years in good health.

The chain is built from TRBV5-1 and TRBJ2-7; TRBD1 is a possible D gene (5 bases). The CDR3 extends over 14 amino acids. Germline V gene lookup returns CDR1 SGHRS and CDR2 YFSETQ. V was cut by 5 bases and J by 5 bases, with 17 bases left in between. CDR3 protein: CASRPWKGSNEQYF. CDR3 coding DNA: TGCGCCAGCAGGCCATGGAAGGGGTCGAACGAGCAGTACTTC. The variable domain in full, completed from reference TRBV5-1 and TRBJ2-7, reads KAGVTQTPRYLIKTRGQQVTLSCSPISGHRSVSWYQQTPGQGLQFLFEYFSETQRNKGNFPGRFSGRQFSNSRSEMNVSTLELGDSALYLCASRPWKGSNEQYFGPGTRLTVT.

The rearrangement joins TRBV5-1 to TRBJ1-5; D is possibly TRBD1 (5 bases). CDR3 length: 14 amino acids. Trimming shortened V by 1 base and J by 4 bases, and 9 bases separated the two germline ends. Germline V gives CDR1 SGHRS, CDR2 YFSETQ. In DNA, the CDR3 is TGCGCCAGCAGCTTGAATCCAGGGAATCAGCCCCAGCATTTT. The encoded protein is CASSLNPGNQPQHF. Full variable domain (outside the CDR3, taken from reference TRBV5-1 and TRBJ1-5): KAGVTQTPRYLIKTRGQQVTLSCSPISGHRSVSWYQQTPGQGLQFLFEYFSETQRNKGNFPGRFSGRQFSNSRSEMNVSTLELGDSALYLCASSLNPGNQPQHFGDGTRLSIL.

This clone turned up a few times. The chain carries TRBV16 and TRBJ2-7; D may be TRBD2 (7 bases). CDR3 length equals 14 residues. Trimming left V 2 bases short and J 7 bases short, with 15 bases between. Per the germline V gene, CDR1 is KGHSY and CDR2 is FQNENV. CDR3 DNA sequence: TGTGCCAGCAGCCAACCAGGGGCGGGAGATGAGCAGTACTTC. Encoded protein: CASSQPGAGDEQYF.

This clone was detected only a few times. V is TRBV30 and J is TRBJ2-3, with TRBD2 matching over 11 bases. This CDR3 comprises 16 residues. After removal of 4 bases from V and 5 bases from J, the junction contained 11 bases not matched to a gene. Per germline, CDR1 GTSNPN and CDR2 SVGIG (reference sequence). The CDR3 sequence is CAWKRQLAGERDTQYF. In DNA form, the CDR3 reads TGTGCCTGGAAACGACAACTAGCGGGAGAGAGAGATACGCAGTATTTT.

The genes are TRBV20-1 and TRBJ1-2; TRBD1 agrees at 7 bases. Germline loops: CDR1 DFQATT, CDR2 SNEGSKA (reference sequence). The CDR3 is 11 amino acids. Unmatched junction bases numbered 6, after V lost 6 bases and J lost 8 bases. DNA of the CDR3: TGCAGTGCCCTGACAGGGCACGGCTACACCTTC. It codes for CSALTGHGYTF.

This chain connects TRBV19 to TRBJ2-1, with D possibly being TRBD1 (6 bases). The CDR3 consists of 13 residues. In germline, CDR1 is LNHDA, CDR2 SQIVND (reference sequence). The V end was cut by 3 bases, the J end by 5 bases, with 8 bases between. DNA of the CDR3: TGTGCCAGTAGTATGGGACACAACAATGAGCAGTTCTTC. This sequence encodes CASSMGHNNEQFF.

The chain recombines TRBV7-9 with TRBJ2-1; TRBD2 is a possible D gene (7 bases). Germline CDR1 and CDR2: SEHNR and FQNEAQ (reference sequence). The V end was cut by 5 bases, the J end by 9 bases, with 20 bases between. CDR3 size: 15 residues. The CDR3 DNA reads TGTGCCAGCAGCCCTAGCGGCAGGAGGGGGGGTGAGCAGTTCTTC. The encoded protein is CASSPSGRRGGEQFF. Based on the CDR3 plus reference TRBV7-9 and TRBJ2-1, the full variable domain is DTGVSQNPRHKITKRGQNVTFRCDPISEHNRLYWYRQTLGQGPEFLTYFQNEAQLEKSRLLSDRFSAERPKGSFSTLEIQRTEQGDSAMYLCASSPSGRRGGEQFFGPGTRLTVL.

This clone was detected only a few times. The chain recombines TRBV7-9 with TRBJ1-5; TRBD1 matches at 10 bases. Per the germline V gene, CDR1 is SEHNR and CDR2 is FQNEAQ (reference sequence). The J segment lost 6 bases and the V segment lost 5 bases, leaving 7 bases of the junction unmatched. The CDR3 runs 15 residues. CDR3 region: CASSTTGGAGQPQHF. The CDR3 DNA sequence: TGTGCCAGCAGCACGACAGGGGGCGCCGGTCAGCCCCAGCATTTT.

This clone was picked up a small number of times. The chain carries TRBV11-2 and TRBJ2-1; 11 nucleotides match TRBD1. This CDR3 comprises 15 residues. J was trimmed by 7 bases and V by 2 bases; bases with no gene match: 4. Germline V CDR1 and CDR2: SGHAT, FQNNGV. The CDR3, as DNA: TGTGCCAGCAGCTTACGCGGGACAGGGGGAAATGAGCAGTTCTTC. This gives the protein CASSLRGTGGNEQFF.

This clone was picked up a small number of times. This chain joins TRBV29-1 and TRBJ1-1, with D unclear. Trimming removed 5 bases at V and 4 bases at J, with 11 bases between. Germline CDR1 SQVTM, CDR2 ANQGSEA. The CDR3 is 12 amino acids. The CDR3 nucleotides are TGCAGCGTTTCCGAACAGAGCACTGAAGCTTTCTTT. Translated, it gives CSVSEQSTEAFF.

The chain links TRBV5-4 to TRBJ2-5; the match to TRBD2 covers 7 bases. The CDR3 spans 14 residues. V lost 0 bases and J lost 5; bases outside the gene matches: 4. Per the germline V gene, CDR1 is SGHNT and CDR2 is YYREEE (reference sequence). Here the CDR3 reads CASSLGTRSETQYF. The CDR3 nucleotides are TGTGCCAGCAGCTTGGGGACTAGAAGTGAGACCCAGTACTTC.

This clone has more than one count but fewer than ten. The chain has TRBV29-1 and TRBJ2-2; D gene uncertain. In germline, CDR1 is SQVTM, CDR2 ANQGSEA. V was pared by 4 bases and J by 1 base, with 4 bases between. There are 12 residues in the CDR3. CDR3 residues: CSVGRNTGELFF. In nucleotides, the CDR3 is TGCAGCGTTGGCAGGAACACCGGGGAGCTGTTTTTT.

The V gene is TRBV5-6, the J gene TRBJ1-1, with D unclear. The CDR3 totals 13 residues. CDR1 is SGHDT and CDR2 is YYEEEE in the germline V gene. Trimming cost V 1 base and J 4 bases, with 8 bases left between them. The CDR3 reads CASSLFTSTEAFF. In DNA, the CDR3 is TGTGCCAGCAGCTTGTTCACGAGCACTGAAGCTTTCTTT.

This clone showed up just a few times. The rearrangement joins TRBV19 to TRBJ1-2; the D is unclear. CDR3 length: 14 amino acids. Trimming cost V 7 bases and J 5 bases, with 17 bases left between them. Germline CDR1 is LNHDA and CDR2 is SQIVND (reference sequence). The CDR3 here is CASKSPGISYGYTF. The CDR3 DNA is TGTGCCAGTAAGTCTCCCGGGATTTCATATGGCTACACCTTC.

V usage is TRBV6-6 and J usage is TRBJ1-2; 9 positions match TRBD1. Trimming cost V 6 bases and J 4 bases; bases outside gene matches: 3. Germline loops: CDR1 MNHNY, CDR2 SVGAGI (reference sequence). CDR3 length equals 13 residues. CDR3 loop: CASSGTGSYGYTF. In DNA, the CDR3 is TGTGCCAGCAGCGGGACAGGGTCCTATGGCTACACCTTC.

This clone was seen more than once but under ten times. In DNA form, the CDR3 reads TGTGCCAGCAGCTCGACAGGTTATGGCTACACCTTC. Residues: CASSSTGYGYTF. V usage is TRBV5-4 and J usage is TRBJ1-2; D may be TRBD1 (6 bases). CDR3 length equals 12 residues. Germline-derived CDR1 and CDR2 are SGHNT and YYREEE (reference sequence). Trimming took 3 bases from V and 5 from J, leaving 8 bases between them.

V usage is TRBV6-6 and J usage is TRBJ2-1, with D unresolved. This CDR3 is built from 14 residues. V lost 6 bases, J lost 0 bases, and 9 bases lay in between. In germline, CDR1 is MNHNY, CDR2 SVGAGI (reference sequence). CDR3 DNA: TGTGCCAGCAGCCCCTCCAGCTCCTACAATGAGCAGTTCTTC. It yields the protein CASSPSSSYNEQFF.

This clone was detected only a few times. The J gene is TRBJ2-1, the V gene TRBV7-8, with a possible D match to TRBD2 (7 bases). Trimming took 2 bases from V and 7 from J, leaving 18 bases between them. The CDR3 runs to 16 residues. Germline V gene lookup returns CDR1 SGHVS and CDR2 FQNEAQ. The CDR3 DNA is TGTGCCAGCAGCTTATGGGGGGGCGCAATAGGGAATGAGCAGTTCTTC. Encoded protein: CASSLWGGAIGNEQFF.

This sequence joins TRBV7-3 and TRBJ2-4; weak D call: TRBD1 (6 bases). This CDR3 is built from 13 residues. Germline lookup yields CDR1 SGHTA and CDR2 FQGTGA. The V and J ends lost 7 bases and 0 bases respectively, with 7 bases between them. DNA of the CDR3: TGTGCCAGCACCAGGGGAGCCAAAAACATTCAGTACTTC. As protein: CASTRGAKNIQYF.

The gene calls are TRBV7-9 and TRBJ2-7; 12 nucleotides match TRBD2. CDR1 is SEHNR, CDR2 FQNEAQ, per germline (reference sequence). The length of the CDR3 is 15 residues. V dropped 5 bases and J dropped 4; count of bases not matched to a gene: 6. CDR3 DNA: TGTGCCAGCAGCGGTGGACTAGCGGGACAGTACGAGCAGTACTTC. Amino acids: CASSGGLAGQYEQYF.

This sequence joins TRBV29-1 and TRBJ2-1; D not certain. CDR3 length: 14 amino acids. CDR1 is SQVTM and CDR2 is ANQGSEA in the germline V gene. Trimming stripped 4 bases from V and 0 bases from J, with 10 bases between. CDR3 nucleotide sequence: TGCAGCGTTGCGGTTGGCGGCTCCTACAATGAGCAGTTCTTC. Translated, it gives CSVAVGGSYNEQFF.

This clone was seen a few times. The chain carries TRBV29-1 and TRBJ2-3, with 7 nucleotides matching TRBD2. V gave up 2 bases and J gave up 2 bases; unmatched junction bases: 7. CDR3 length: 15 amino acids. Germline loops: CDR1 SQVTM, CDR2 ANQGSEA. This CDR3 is CSVEKGLAATDTQYF. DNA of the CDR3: TGCAGCGTTGAAAAGGGGCTAGCGGCCACAGATACGCAGTATTTT.